Below, one T cell receptor (beta chain) is given with its context. The data are from a study of blood T cell repertoires in COVID-19. Background on the study: Sources were T cells, B-cell-depleted T cells, or PBMCs; the material itself was cDNA or gDNA.

With V trimmed by 0 bases and J by 5 bases, 3 bases remained unmatched. There are 15 residues in the CDR3. CDR1 LGHDT and CDR2 YNNKEL come from the germline V gene (reference sequence). Per the authors' pipeline: How many nucleated cells were present was estimated from reference gene primer amplification. Sequencing used immunoSEQ multiplex PCR; TCRdb keeps in-frame clones, though not all of them. That table is the source of V, J and clone size, and D and trimming were worked out from the DNA. The profile shows fewer than 150,000 clones, 75% to 90% of them singletons. Sequenced input: PBMCs or T cells enriched from blood (not recorded which). The rearrangement joins TRBV3-1 (or the pseudogene TRBV3-2) to TRBJ1-5; TRBD1 matches 8 bases. The source is a middle-aged man in a cohort exposed to, infected with or recovered from COVID-19 (not recorded which). CDR3 amino acids: CASSQDRTGYQPQHF. CDR3 DNA: TGTGCCAGCAGCCAAGATAGGACAGGGTATCAGCCCCAGCATTTT.